This TCR beta chain was sequenced during a study of PD-1 blockade in classical Hodgkin lymphoma. Turning to this clone: As yet, its antigen is unknown.

Method: immunoSEQ multiplex PCR; TCRdb's copy keeps in-frame clones and lacks some. The sample carries 45,000 or so clones, about three quarters recorded once. This CDR3 has 11 amino acids. CDR1 and CDR2 from the germline V gene are MNHEY and SVGAGI. Trimming pared 10 bases from V and 0 bases from J, leaving 6 bases between. Overall study findings and caveats: Baseline diversity resembling that of newly diagnosed patients was seen in complete responders.

Brentuximab vedotin exposure varied, and every patient relapsed after autologous stem cell transplantation. The sequences come from peripheral blood mononuclear cells (PBMCs), collected at baseline. The rearrangement joins TRBV6-5 to TRBJ1-2; the D is unclear. This TCR was recovered from a human donor with classical Hodgkin lymphoma. The CDR3 sequence: CATLSNYGYTF. The CDR3 DNA follows: TGTGCCACCCTGTCTAACTATGGCTACACCTTC.